This T cell receptor (beta chain) was documented in a study of cytomegalovirus exposure and HLA in healthy donors. About the research overall: The same platform was used for the 120 validation repertoires and the approximately 670 first-cohort repertoires, a later analysis reported.

Points from the study as a whole: In vitro data verified three CMV-associated chains as specific for CMV antigens. The tendency of first-cohort TCR clusters to co-occur in the roughly 120 validation repertoires was identified by a subsequent analysis. It was about 150 TCR beta chains that were listed as cytomegalovirus-associated.

Repertoires were generated with immunoSEQ multiplex PCR, while TCRdb's copy carries only in-frame clones and drops some. The sample lists 150,000 or so clones, around 87% occurring once. The length of the CDR3 is 13 residues. Germline V gene lookup returns CDR1 LNHDA and CDR2 SQIVND (reference sequence). V lost 5 bases to trimming and J lost 4 bases, with 12 bases between them. To note about this clone: The antigen is unknown.

The gene calls are TRBV19 and TRBJ2-7, with a weak D call TRBD1 (6 bases). Sequenced sample: PBMCs. The clonotype originates from a young woman in good health and CMV-seronegative. Here the CDR3 reads CASSAGQLYEQYF. CDR3 DNA: TGTGCCAGTAGTGCCGGACAGTTATACGAGCAGTACTTC.